The sequence of this T cell receptor (beta chain) was determined in a study of vaccination and CD4 T cells after COVID-19. About the study: About 9 convalescent cases were mild and one was severe, and all had been SARS-CoV-2 positive by nasal swab PCR.

On this clonotype itself: Its target is unknown.

The CDR3 totals 13 residues. Trimming stripped 7 bases from V and 4 bases from J, with 11 bases between. The germline V gene has CDR1 SNHLY and CDR2 FYNNEI. With the Oncomine TCR Beta short-read assay, DNA from cultured CD4+ T cells was sequenced. The genomic DNA was obtained from cultured CD4+ T cells by extraction with the QIAamp micro DNA kit. One entry per CDR3 protein results from TCRdb running MiXCR on the PCR reads. The profile shows roughly 13,000 distinct CDR3 sequences, approximately 54% of them singletons. Indicated treatment: approximately 10-day PBMC culture with coronavirus spike peptide pools or control peptides (ViraFEST assay).

The sample taken for sequencing was CD4+ T cells from blood, cultured in vitro. The rearrangement uses TRBV2 and TRBJ1-5, with a weak D call TRBD1 (5 bases). The sequence was obtained from a human donor who had recovered from COVID-19. CDR3: CASKWGMNQPQHF. The CDR3 DNA follows: TGTGCCAGCAAGTGGGGGATGAATCAGCCCCAGCATTTT. The full variable domain, with the rest looked up from reference TRBV2 and TRBJ1-5, is EPEVTQTPSHQVTQMGQEVILRCVPISNHLYFYWYRQILGQKVEFLVSFYNNEISEKSEIFDDQFSVERPDGSNFTLKIRSTKLEDSAMYFCASKWGMNQPQHFGDGTRLSIL.